The 20 T cell receptor beta chains below come from one sample, sequenced in a study of persistence of HIV-infected CD4 T cells. The immunoSEQ assay was version 4, run in survey mode. Data came from immunoSEQ multiplex PCR; TCRdb stores just in-frame clones and leaves some out. The table includes around 35,000 clones, 65% to 85% detected once. No antigen has been identified for these receptors. Lysates of CMV-infected fibroblasts at approximately 9.6 ug/mL stimulated these cells. Sorted nonresponding memory CD4+ T cells were CD40L-negative, CD69-negative, CD45RO-high. This sample comprised CD4+ T cells sorted from PBMCs after roughly 18-hour stimulation, obtained from a patient who received antiretroviral therapy. The receptors derive from an adult man with HIV who was CMV-seropositive.

The V call is TRBV19, the J call TRBJ1-1; D gene ambiguous. The CDR3 loop spans 14 amino acids. Germline assignment: CDR1 LNHDA and CDR2 SQIVND (reference sequence). V was trimmed by 3 bases and J by 1 base, leaving 9 bases between them. CDR3 protein: CASSIRLQNTEAFF. The DNA of the CDR3 is TGTGCCAGTAGTATCAGATTACAGAACACTGAAGCTTTCTTT.

CDR3 sequence: CASSGGHQETQYF. CDR3 DNA sequence: TGCGCCAGCAGCGGCGGACACCAAGAGACCCAGTACTTC. V gene TRBV5-1 combines with J gene TRBJ2-5; D ambiguous. The CDR3 is 13 residues long. V lost 4 bases and J 0 bases, leaving 7 bases between the germline ends. Germline-derived CDR1 and CDR2 are SGHRS and YFSETQ.

The chain uses TRBV2 and TRBJ2-1; a weak D match, TRBD2 (6 bases). The CDR3 runs 15 residues. Trimming stripped 4 bases from V and 6 bases from J, with 16 bases between. Germline CDR1 is SNHLY and CDR2 is FYNNEI. The DNA for the CDR3 is TGTGCCAGCAGTGGCCTCGGAGGGTTTTTCAATGAGCAGTTCTTC. Its translation: CASSGLGGFFNEQFF.

Here the CDR3 reads CATSRAELRSTDTQYF. DNA for the CDR3: TGTGCCACCAGCAGAGCAGAGCTGCGAAGCACAGATACGCAGTATTTT. The gene calls are TRBV15 and TRBJ2-3; D gene ambiguous. Germline V CDR1 and CDR2: LNHNV, YYDKDF (reference sequence). The CDR3 has 16 residues. Trimming left V 1 base short and J 0 bases short, with 11 bases between.

The J gene is TRBJ2-6, the V gene TRBV28; 8 positions agree with TRBD1. Trimming at V came to 8 bases and at J to 4 bases, leaving 13 bases not matched to a gene. CDR3 length: 17 amino acids. CDR1 is MDHEN and CDR2 is SYDVKM in the germline V gene. The CDR3 sequence is CASCGNRGAGGANVLTF. Written as DNA, the CDR3 is TGTGCCAGCTGCGGAAACAGGGGGGCGGGCGGGGCCAACGTCCTGACTTTC.

J is TRBJ2-6 and V is TRBV9, with 7 bases lining up with TRBD2. The germline gives CDR1 SGDLS, CDR2 YYNGEE. This CDR3 has 16 residues. Losses at the gene ends were 0 bases for V and 4 bases for J; bases not matched to a gene: 4. The CDR3 spells CASSVGEGTGANVLTF. The CDR3 nucleotides read TGTGCCAGCAGCGTAGGGGAGGGAACCGGGGCCAACGTCCTGACTTTC.

This clone came up once. The chain joins TRBV29-1 to TRBJ1-1; D unclear. The germline V gene has CDR1 SQVTM and CDR2 ANQGSEA. The V end was cut by 8 bases, the J end by 1 base, with 17 bases between. CDR3 length: 14 residues. CDR3 loop: CSFLPYPGNTEAFF. CDR3 coding DNA: TGCAGCTTCCTCCCCTACCCAGGGAACACTGAAGCTTTCTTT.

The chain employs TRBV19 and TRBJ1-2, with no clear D. CDR1 and CDR2 from the germline V gene are LNHDA and SQIVND (reference sequence). V was pared by 5 bases and J by 4 bases, with 17 bases between. The CDR3 contains 15 residues. The CDR3 protein is CASSLEPTERYGYTF. The CDR3 DNA reads TGTGCCAGTAGTCTCGAGCCAACGGAACGCTATGGCTACACCTTC. Full variable domain (rest looked up from reference TRBV19 and TRBJ1-2): DGGITQSPKYLFRKEGQNVTLSCEQNLNHDAMYWYRQDPGQGLRLIYYSQIVNDFQKGDIAEGYSVSREKKESFPLTVTSAQKNPTAFYLCASSLEPTERYGYTFGSGTRLTVV.

The J gene is TRBJ1-2, the V gene TRBV18; D is undetermined. This CDR3 contains 15 residues. V was cut by 3 bases and J by 0 bases, with 11 bases left in between. Germline V lookup: CDR1 KGHSH, CDR2 LQKENI. This chain's CDR3 is CASSPAGGANYGYTF. In nucleotides, the CDR3 is TGTGCCAGCTCACCGGCAGGCGGGGCTAACTATGGCTACACCTTC.

The rearrangement uses TRBV28 and TRBJ2-2, with D hard to call. The CDR3 runs to 12 residues. Looked up from germline, CDR1 is MDHEN and CDR2 is SYDVKM. The V gene lost 4 bases and the J gene lost 4 bases, with 4 bases spanning the gap. CDR3 sequence (DNA): TGTGCCAGCAGTTCCCTCACCGGGGAGCTGTTTTTT. Translating gives CASSSLTGELFF.

The chain has TRBV27 and TRBJ1-5; no clear D. V was shortened by 5 bases and J by 2 bases, with 7 bases between the two germline ends. The CDR3 contains 13 residues. The germline V gene encodes CDR1 MNHEY and CDR2 SMNVEV (reference sequence). The CDR3 here is CASSPVGNQPQHF. The CDR3 region has the DNA TGTGCCAGCAGTCCCGTAGGCAATCAGCCCCAGCATTTT.

This clone has more than one count but fewer than ten. V gene TRBV5-1 combines with J gene TRBJ2-7; 11 bases line up with TRBD1. CDR1 and CDR2 (germline): SGHRS, YFSETQ. Germline trimming cut 5 bases from V and 6 bases from J; bases unmatched to any gene: 7. This CDR3 contains 14 residues. DNA for the CDR3: TGCGCCAGCAGTTATCGGACAGGGGGCGGCGAGCAGTACTTC. This translates into CASSYRTGGGEQYF.

This clone has only a few counts. The rearrangement links TRBV21-1 to TRBJ1-3; TRBD1, as called in the table, went unchecked against the DNA. TRBV21-1 is listed as a pseudogene. The CDR3 sequence is 16 residues long. The CDR3 bases are TGTGCCAGCACGGGACAGGGGGCAGGAGTAGGAAACACCATATATTTT. It specifies CASTGQGAGVGNTIYF.

The chain couples TRBV5-1 to TRBJ2-7, with a tentative D call TRBD1 (6 bases). The CDR3 has 13 amino acids. The V end lost 7 bases, the J end lost 4 bases, and 15 bases lay between the germline ends. Germline values: CDR1 SGHRS, CDR2 YFSETQ. CDR3 DNA sequence: TGCGCCAGCTCGGGACAAGGGTCATACGAGCAGTACTTC. It encodes CASSGQGSYEQYF.

This clone was found a few times. This chain connects TRBV19 to TRBJ2-7; 9 positions match TRBD1. Germline trimming cut 5 bases from V and 2 bases from J; bases unmatched to any gene: 7. Germline CDR1 and CDR2: LNHDA and SQIVND (reference sequence). The CDR3 consists of 15 residues. DNA of the CDR3: TGTGCCAGTAGTCTCCTGGGACAGGGAACCTACGAGCAGTACTTC. Amino acid sequence: CASSLLGQGTYEQYF.

The gene calls are TRBV5-4 and TRBJ2-6; tentatively, D is TRBD1 or TRBD2 (5 bases each). The length of the CDR3 is 16 residues. Germline V lookup: CDR1 SGHNT, CDR2 YYREEE (reference sequence). In DNA, the CDR3 is TGTGCTTTAACCGACGGGGCCATAACTGGGGCCAACGTCCTGACTTTC. Its protein is CALTDGAITGANVLTF.

The chain couples TRBV28 to TRBJ1-6; perhaps TRBD1 as D (5 bases). V gave up 6 bases and J gave up 10 bases, with 13 bases separating them. Per germline, CDR1 MDHEN and CDR2 SYDVKM. The CDR3 sequence is 13 residues long. The CDR3 loop is CASSLRAPSPLHF. In DNA form, the CDR3 reads TGTGCCAGCAGCCTCAGGGCCCCGTCACCCCTCCACTTT.

In its sample, this clone was seen a few times. V is TRBV7-9 and J is TRBJ2-3; D may be TRBD2 (6 bases). Trimming took 1 base from V and 2 from J, leaving 16 bases between them. The CDR3 is 17 residues long. Germline V CDR1 and CDR2: SEHNR, FQNEAQ (reference sequence). The CDR3 bases are TGTGCCAGCAGCTTAGATCATCGGACTACTTTCACAGATACGCAGTATTTT. The encoded protein is CASSLDHRTTFTDTQYF.

The rearrangement uses TRBV6-6 and TRBJ1-4, with 9 nucleotides matching TRBD1. Germline values: CDR1 MNHNY, CDR2 SVGAGI (reference sequence). This CDR3 is built from 15 residues. V shed 5 bases and J 7 bases; nucleotides not matched to a gene: 8. In DNA, the CDR3 is TGTGCCAGCAGTCCTCCGGGGACAGGGTCTGAAAAACTGTTTTTT. Protein: CASSPPGTGSEKLFF.

V gene TRBV2 combines with J gene TRBJ1-1; 8 bases map to TRBD1. This CDR3 spans 16 amino acids. The ends lost 7 bases at V and 1 base at J; junction bases unmatched: 11. CDR1 is SNHLY, CDR2 FYNNEI, per germline. The CDR3 DNA is TGTGCCAGCATCCCCCGGGCAGGGGGCTCGAACACTGAAGCTTTCTTT. This codes for CASIPRAGGSNTEAFF.